This is a list of T cell receptor beta chains from one sample in a study of T cell changes during pregnancy in multiple sclerosis. The table came from immunoSEQ multiplex PCR; TCRdb's copy has only in-frame clones and leaves some out. Of 70,000 to 95,000 clones in the sample, roughly 94% are singletons; the top ten hold about 1.7%. Sequencing used peripheral blood, obtained after pregnancy. Receptors were obtained from a female donor in good health, enrolled as a control in a pregnancy study. Both conserved end residues are part of each CDR3. Fields, in order: V gene, J gene, CDR3 protein.

TRBV29-1	TRBJ2-7	CSVEVGQEDYEQYF
TRBV4-1	TRBJ1-5	CASSPPPGQGGRIGQPQHF
TRBV30	TRBJ1-5	CAWSVRRGNQPQHF
TRBV7-2	TRBJ2-7	CASSRDYYEQYF
TRBV30	TRBJ2-1	CAWSLSGSYNEQFF
TRBV5-1	TRBJ2-7	CASSSTGKYGYEQYF
TRBV5-1	TRBJ1-2	CASRDRVNYGYTF
TRBV19	TRBJ2-7	CASSAGQGSYEQYF
TRBV10-3	TRBJ1-2	CAISETGYSYGYTF
TRBV10-3	TRBJ2-5	CATAGAVPETQYF
TRBV5-6	TRBJ2-1	CASSLQASGPYNEQFF
TRBV5-1	TRBJ2-1	CASSTLIGGRGNEQFF
TRBV5-6	TRBJ1-5	CASSYPGDNQPQHF
TRBV7-9	TRBJ2-7	CASSLALGHKRYEQYF
TRBV14	TRBJ2-7	CASSQVVYEQYF
TRBV29-1	TRBJ2-2	CSARDRGRPGELFF
TRBV7-2	TRBJ2-3	CASSLVSRAPPTDTQYF
TRBV5-1	TRBJ2-5	CASSLVGVGETQYF
TRBV2	TRBJ2-1	CASSRLAINNEQFF
TRBV5-1	TRBJ2-5	CASSPDRPEAQYF
TRBV2	TRBJ1-2	CASSDYKQLAYGYTF
TRBV7-7	TRBJ2-2	CASSPGRENTGELFF
TRBV7-9	TRBJ2-7	CASSHSGRVNEQYF
TRBV29-1	TRBJ2-2	CSAQRAGELFF
TRBV19	TRBJ2-3	CASSIGGGSDTQYF
TRBV4-1	TRBJ2-5	CASSQDGSGSGAETQYF
TRBV6-5	TRBJ2-7	CASSYRASGRYEQYF
TRBV5-6	TRBJ1-3	CASSLAWSGQSSGNTIYF
TRBV5-1	TRBJ2-6	CASSPNTGTGANVLTF
TRBV28	TRBJ1-2	CASSIGEDYGYTF
TRBV5-1	TRBJ2-2	CASSLREGNTGELFF